There are a few counts of the clone carrying this T cell receptor (beta chain). These data originate in a study of T-cell reconstitution after alpha-beta-depleted transplantation in children. Preparing the TCRbeta library involved the use of unique molecular identifiers. Each CDR3 protein gets one entry after TCRdb re-called the PCR reads with MiXCR. In the table there are around 340,000 distinct CDR3 sequences, about an eighth of which are singletons. The CDR3 has 14 residues. Germline loops: CDR1 SGHRS, CDR2 YFSETQ. With V trimmed by 0 bases and J by 6 bases, 4 bases remained unmatched. This TCR was sampled from a human donor who donated a stem cell graft to a child with Fanconi anemia. Sequenced material: PBMCs, taken from the stem cell graft. The chain is built from TRBV5-1 and TRBJ1-2; TRBD1 aligns across 8 bases. DNA for the CDR3: TGCGCCAGCAGCTTGGTGGCAGGGGGCGATGGCTACACCTTC. It is translated as CASSLVAGGDGYTF.